This T cell receptor (beta chain) was sequenced for a study of blood T cell repertoires in COVID-19. As for the study in general: Sources were T cells, B-cell-depleted T cells, or PBMCs; the material itself was cDNA or gDNA.

Produced via immunoSEQ multiplex PCR; TCRdb's table is partial and in-frame only. Of some 290,000 clones in the sample, over 85% were seen once. The participants were between about 18 and 100 years old and came from roughly 24 US areas. Germline V gives CDR1 SGDLS, CDR2 YYNGEE. V shed 5 bases and J shed 8 bases, with 16 bases lying between them. CDR3 length equals 13 residues. The sample taken for sequencing was PBMCs or T cells enriched from blood (not recorded which). The receptor was derived from a woman aged 30 to 39 who had recovered from COVID-19. The rearrangement uses TRBV9 and TRBJ1-1; D not resolved. The CDR3 is CASSPSGGAEAFF. Written as DNA, the CDR3 is TGTGCCAGCAGTCCTTCAGGTGGCGCCGAAGCTTTCTTT. Using reference TRBV9 and TRBJ1-1 for the parts outside the CDR3, the full variable domain is DSGVTQTPKHLITATGQRVTLRCSPRSGDLSVYWYQQSLDQGLQFLIQYYNGEERAKGNILERFSAQQFPDLHSELNLSSLELGDSALYFCASSPSGGAEAFFGQGTRLTVV.